This TCR beta chain was captured in a study of blood T cell repertoires in COVID-19. Study context: Whether acute or convalescent, the COVID-19 samples came from the United States, Italy and Spain.

Per the authors' pipeline: From reference gene primer amplification, estimates of nucleated cell counts were derived. Assay: immunoSEQ multiplex PCR; the TCRdb copy retains only in-frame clones and omits some. Clone size and the V and J calls come from that table; the DNA yielded D and trimming. The sample lists roughly 83,000 clones, around 86% occurring once. Germline values: CDR1 LNHDA, CDR2 SQIVND (reference sequence). V was trimmed by 1 base and J by 6 bases, leaving 15 bases between them. The CDR3 is made up of 15 amino acids. This receptor was taken from a man older than 75 with active or convalescent COVID-19. Sequenced material: peripheral blood. The rearrangement links TRBV19 to TRBJ1-2, with D perhaps TRBD1 (6 bases). Here the CDR3 reads CASSIAAQGSDGYTF. The CDR3 DNA follows: TGTGCCAGTAGTATAGCGGCCCAGGGGTCTGATGGCTACACCTTC.